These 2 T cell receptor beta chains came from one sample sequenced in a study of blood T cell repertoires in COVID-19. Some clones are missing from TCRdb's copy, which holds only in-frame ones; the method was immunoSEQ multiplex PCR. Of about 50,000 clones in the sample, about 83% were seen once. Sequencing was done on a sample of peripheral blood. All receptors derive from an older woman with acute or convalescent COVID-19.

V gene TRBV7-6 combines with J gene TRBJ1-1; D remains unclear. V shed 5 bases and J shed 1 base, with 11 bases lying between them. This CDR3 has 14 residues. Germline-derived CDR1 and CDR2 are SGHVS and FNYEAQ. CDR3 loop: CASSASTRNTEAFF. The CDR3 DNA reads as TGTGCCAGCAGCGCATCGACAAGGAACACTGAAGCTTTCTTT.

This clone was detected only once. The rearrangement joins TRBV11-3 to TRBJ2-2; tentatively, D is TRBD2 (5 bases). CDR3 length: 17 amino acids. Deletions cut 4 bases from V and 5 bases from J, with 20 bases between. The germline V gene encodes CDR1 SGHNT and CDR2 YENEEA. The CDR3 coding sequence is TGTGCCAGCAGCTCAAGCTTTCTAGCAAGAGGAACCGGGGAGCTGTTTTTT. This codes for CASSSSFLARGTGELFF.